The 30 T cell receptor beta chains below all came from one sample that was sequenced in a study of CD8+ T cells in alopecia areata. Extracted RNA was reverse transcribed, and the resulting cDNA served as sequencing template. This table comes from immunoSEQ multiplex PCR, and its TCRdb copy is limited to in-frame clones, with some not included. The sample has 150,000 or so clones; 55% are singletons. The sequenced sample consisted of CD4+ T cells sorted from blood. The receptors were gathered from a human donor in good health.

This clone came up once. V usage is TRBV15 and J usage is TRBJ2-5; D is perhaps TRBD2 (6 bases). The CDR3 runs 17 residues. V lost 1 base, J lost 2 bases, and 17 bases lay in between. Looked up from germline, CDR1 is LNHNV and CDR2 is YYDKDF (reference sequence). CDR3 amino acids: CATSRVVGIGGQETQYF. The CDR3 DNA sequence: TGTGCCACCAGCAGAGTGGTCGGGATCGGGGGACAAGAGACCCAGTACTTC.

This chain uses TRBV5-1 with TRBJ2-3; D is unresolved. Deletions cut 3 bases from V and 7 bases from J, with 12 bases between. The V gene's germline CDR1 is SGHRS and CDR2 YFSETQ. The CDR3 totals 13 residues. This chain's CDR3 is CASSSTPSNTQYF. The DNA for the CDR3 is TGCGCCAGCAGCTCCACACCATCCAATACGCAGTATTTT.

The CDR3 DNA reads TGTGCCGGAGGGGATCGTGGTTTAGGAGATACGCAGTATTTT. Amino acid sequence: CAGGDRGLGDTQYF. The chain couples TRBV6-1 to TRBJ2-3, with D possibly being TRBD2 (6 bases). The CDR3 extends over 14 amino acids. From germline, CDR1 is MNHNS and CDR2 SASEGT. V lost 11 bases, J lost 5 bases, and 20 bases lay in between.

This chain links TRBV5-6 with TRBJ2-2, with D perhaps TRBD2 (5 bases). CDR3 size: 15 residues. Per germline, CDR1 SGHDT and CDR2 YYEEEE. Trimming pared 2 bases from V and 3 bases from J, leaving 11 bases between. The CDR3 coding sequence is TGTGCCAGCAGCTTCCCAACGAGGGACACCGGGGAGCTGTTTTTT. This gives the protein CASSFPTRDTGELFF.

The genes are TRBV7-6 and TRBJ2-3, with D possibly matching TRBD2 (5 bases). Trimming removed 4 bases from V and 5 bases from J, with 10 bases in between. In germline, CDR1 is SGHVS, CDR2 FNYEAQ. The CDR3 runs to 13 residues. Written as DNA, the CDR3 is TGTGCCAGCAGCTGGGGAGAGGGAGATACGCAGTATTTT. It specifies CASSWGEGDTQYF.

The chain recombines TRBV7-6 with TRBJ2-7; D not resolved. The CDR3 is 13 residues long. CDR1 and CDR2 from the germline V gene are SGHVS and FNYEAQ. The germline V and J ends were trimmed by 1 base and 1 base, with 5 bases remaining between them. This chain's CDR3 is CASSLEDSYEQYF. Here the CDR3 DNA reads TGTGCCAGCAGCTTAGAAGATTCCTACGAGCAGTACTTC.

The V gene is TRBV18, the J gene TRBJ1-2; D ambiguous. CDR1 is KGHSH and CDR2 is LQKENI in the germline V gene. V lost 1 base and J 7 bases, leaving 16 bases between the germline ends. This CDR3 is built from 15 residues. This chain's CDR3 is CASSPLDLVSGGYTF. In nucleotides, the CDR3 is TGTGCCAGCTCACCACTAGACCTCGTCTCGGGTGGCTACACCTTC.

The CDR3 bases are TGTGCCACCTCCGCCGGCCCGGGACTAGCGGGAGGCGAGCAGTACTTC. Translated, it gives CATSAGPGLAGGEQYF. This rearrangement joins TRBV15 to TRBJ2-7; 15 bases are shared with TRBD2. Germline V lookup: CDR1 LNHNV, CDR2 YYDKDF (reference sequence). The CDR3 has 16 amino acids. J gave up 6 bases and V 8 bases, and 11 bases lay outside the gene matches.

This clone has only a few counts. The rearrangement uses TRBV7-2 and TRBJ2-3; 8 nucleotides agree with TRBD1. CDR1 SGHTA and CDR2 FQGNSA come from the germline V gene. Losses at the gene ends were 3 bases for V and 3 bases for J; bases not matched to a gene: 11. The CDR3 extends over 17 amino acids. CDR3 amino acids: CASSLGSTGDRTDTQYF. DNA of the CDR3: TGTGCCAGCAGCTTGGGTTCGACAGGGGATCGAACAGATACGCAGTATTTT.

CDR3 loop: CASSLSRGDNEQFF. CDR3 sequence (DNA): TGTGCCAGCAGTTTATCGAGAGGAGACAATGAGCAGTTCTTC. The rearrangement joins TRBV27 to TRBJ2-1; D gene ambiguous. The CDR3 has 14 residues. V was shortened by 0 bases and J by 5 bases, with 8 bases between the two germline ends. Germline V CDR1 and CDR2: MNHEY, SMNVEV (reference sequence).

The chain has TRBV30 and TRBJ1-5; perhaps TRBD1 as D (5 bases). V was cut by 1 base and J by 1 base, with 8 bases left in between. Per the germline V gene, CDR1 is GTSNPN and CDR2 is SVGIG (reference sequence). CDR3 size: 14 residues. CDR3 amino acids: CAWSGQGSNQPQHF. CDR3 nucleotides: TGTGCCTGGAGTGGGCAGGGAAGCAATCAGCCCCAGCATTTT.

The CDR3 here is CASSWDRPRETQYF. Written as DNA, the CDR3 is TGCGCCAGCAGCTGGGACAGACCAAGGGAGACCCAGTACTTC. V usage is TRBV5-1 and J usage is TRBJ2-5; 7 positions agree with TRBD1. Trimming at V came to 3 bases and at J to 5 bases, leaving 7 bases not matched to a gene. This CDR3 is built from 14 residues. Germline CDR1 and CDR2: SGHRS and YFSETQ.

There are a few counts of this clone. V and J are TRBV7-9 and TRBJ1-2, with 10 positions matching TRBD1. The CDR3 has 15 residues. Germline CDR1 and CDR2: SEHNR and FQNEAQ (reference sequence). The junction had 9 bases not matched to a gene; V was cut back by 5 bases and J by 6 bases. This chain's CDR3 is CASSPERQGANGYTF. DNA for the CDR3: TGTGCCAGCAGCCCCGAGAGACAGGGGGCTAATGGCTACACCTTC.

V is TRBV11-2 and J is TRBJ1-2, with a tentative D call TRBD1 (5 bases). V was cut by 8 bases and J by 5 bases, with 15 bases left in between. Germline V CDR1 and CDR2: SGHAT, FQNNGV. The CDR3 is 13 residues long. CDR3 region: CASHAYDSYGYTF. Here the CDR3 DNA reads TGTGCCAGCCACGCTTATGACAGTTATGGCTACACCTTC.

The chain is built from TRBV4-2 and TRBJ2-5; 9 nucleotides line up with TRBD2. V lost 2 bases, J lost 1 base, and 5 bases stayed unmatched. In germline, CDR1 is LGHNA, CDR2 YNFKEQ. This CDR3 contains 16 residues. DNA for the CDR3: TGTGCCAGCAGCCAAAGGTCTAGCGGGACCCAAGAGACCCAGTACTTC. Its translation is CASSQRSSGTQETQYF.

V is TRBV27 and J is TRBJ2-3; D gene uncertain. The germline V gene encodes CDR1 MNHEY and CDR2 SMNVEV (reference sequence). The CDR3 extends over 17 amino acids. Trimming removed 1 base at V and 0 bases at J, with 14 bases between. This chain's CDR3 is CASSLFPQRLSTDTQYF. The CDR3 coding sequence is TGTGCCAGCAGTTTATTCCCCCAGCGCCTGAGCACAGATACGCAGTATTTT.

The gene calls are TRBV5-1 and TRBJ2-2, with 9 positions matching TRBD1. Trimming at V came to 4 bases and at J to 5 bases, leaving 12 bases not matched to a gene. The CDR3 is 17 amino acids. Germline V lookup: CDR1 SGHRS, CDR2 YFSETQ. CDR3 nucleotides: TGCGCCAGCAGCGGCTCTTTGGGACAGGGTCGAACCGGGGAGCTGTTTTTT. Its translation: CASSGSLGQGRTGELFF.

This sequence joins TRBV4-1 and TRBJ2-3; no definite D call. Germline CDR1 is MGHRA and CDR2 is YSYEKL. V lost 4 bases and J lost 0, with 8 bases in between. CDR3 length: 14 residues. For the CDR3, the DNA is TGCGCCAGCAGCCGCCCAGCGAGCACAGATACGCAGTATTTT. Translated, it gives CASSRPASTDTQYF.

This clone has a handful of counts. The CDR3 region has the DNA TGCAGCGTTGGAAATTCCAGACAATGGAGGGATGGCTACACCTTC. Translating gives CSVGNSRQWRDGYTF. J is TRBJ1-2 and V is TRBV29-1; D not certain. V gave up 4 bases and J gave up 6 bases, with 21 bases separating them. The germline gives CDR1 SQVTM, CDR2 ANQGSEA. The CDR3 is 15 amino acids.

The J gene is TRBJ2-5, the V gene TRBV29-1; D may be TRBD1 or TRBD2 (5 bases each). Trimming took off 0 bases at V and 3 bases at J, with 17 bases between the two ends. CDR3 length: 16 residues. CDR1 and CDR2 (germline): SQVTM, ANQGSEA. The CDR3 coding sequence is TGCAGCGTTGAAGACAACCTCCGGGACGGGAAAGAGACCCAGTACTTC. Translated, it gives CSVEDNLRDGKETQYF.

V gene TRBV29-1 combines with J gene TRBJ2-5; TRBD1 matches at 9 bases. J lost 7 bases, V lost 6 bases, and 9 bases had no gene match. The CDR3 loop spans 13 amino acids. CDR1 is SQVTM, CDR2 ANQGSEA, per germline. CDR3 sequence reads: CSVEQGAEVTQYF. The DNA for the CDR3 is TGCAGCGTAGAACAGGGGGCGGAGGTGACCCAGTACTTC. The whole variable domain, filled in from reference TRBV29-1 and TRBJ2-5, reads SAVISQKPSRDICQRGTSLTIQCQVDSQVTMMFWYRQQPGQSLTLIATANQGSEATYESGFVIDKFPISRPNLTFSTLTVSNMSPEDSSIYLCSVEQGAEVTQYFGPGTRLLVL.

This clone was seen a few times. The chain recombines TRBV11-2 with TRBJ2-7; D not resolved. CDR1 and CDR2 from the germline V gene are SGHAT and FQNNGV. The CDR3 is made up of 14 amino acids. Between the trimmed V and J ends, which lost 5 bases and 0 bases, there was a span of 11 bases. As DNA, the CDR3 is TGTGCCAGCAGCCCGGCGCCGAGCTCCTACGAGCAGTACTTC. Its translation is CASSPAPSSYEQYF.

The rearrangement uses TRBV30 and TRBJ1-2; no clear D. The CDR3 length is 13 residues. Germline V gene sequence: CDR1 GTSNPN, CDR2 SVGIG (reference sequence). V lost 1 base and J 8 bases, leaving 14 bases between the germline ends. The CDR3 DNA reads as TGTGCCTGGAGTGAAGACGCAGCGGAAGGCTACACCTTC. It translates to CAWSEDAAEGYTF.

This clone was observed a few times. This chain joins TRBV28 and TRBJ2-3; D is unresolved. This CDR3 is built from 12 residues. The germline V gene has CDR1 MDHEN and CDR2 SYDVKM. V was cut by 1 base and J by 11 bases, with 10 bases left in between. The chain's CDR3 is CASSLSIGGQYF. The CDR3 DNA reads as TGTGCCAGCAGTTTATCGATAGGTGGGCAGTATTTT.

The chain links TRBV29-1 to TRBJ1-1, with unresolved D. The V and J ends lost 4 bases and 0 bases respectively, with 12 bases between them. In germline, CDR1 is SQVTM, CDR2 ANQGSEA. This CDR3 is built from 14 residues. The DNA for the CDR3 is TGCAGCGTTGTTATAAGAGGATTGAACACTGAAGCTTTCTTT. Its translation: CSVVIRGLNTEAFF.

V gene TRBV7-8 combines with J gene TRBJ2-7; D is ambiguous. Germline values: CDR1 SGHVS, CDR2 FQNEAQ. The V end was cut by 5 bases, the J end by 7 bases, with 12 bases between. The CDR3 spans 12 residues. The CDR3 bases are TGTGCCAGCAGCGACGGATGGGAAGAGCAGTACTTC. Encoded protein: CASSDGWEEQYF.

This clone was picked up a small number of times. This chain joins TRBV9 and TRBJ1-2; D not resolved. Germline loops: CDR1 SGDLS, CDR2 YYNGEE. The CDR3 runs to 13 residues. Trimming cost V 4 bases and J 2 bases, with 9 bases left between them. CDR3 in DNA: TGTGCCAGCAGCCCCCACCAGAACTATGGCTACACCTTC. Translating gives CASSPHQNYGYTF.

The sample holds a few counts of this clone. DNA for the CDR3: TGCGCCAGCAGCCAACAGATGGCAGGACAGGTGACATCGAGCTCTGGAAACACCATATATTTT. Its protein product is CASSQQMAGQVTSSSGNTIYF. The chain has TRBV4-1 and TRBJ1-3, with 7 positions matching TRBD1. Germline V lookup: CDR1 MGHRA, CDR2 YSYEKL. The CDR3 covers 21 residues. After removal of 2 bases from V and 0 bases from J, the junction contained 19 bases not matched to a gene.

The gene calls are TRBV5-1 and TRBJ1-2, with 11 nucleotides matching TRBD1. This CDR3 has 14 amino acids. V was clipped by 2 bases and J by 4 bases; unmatched bases: 1. In germline, CDR1 is SGHRS, CDR2 YFSETQ. This CDR3 is CASSFGTGGYGYTF. CDR3 bases: TGCGCCAGCAGCTTCGGGACAGGGGGCTATGGCTACACCTTC.

This clone was detected a few times. The rearrangement links TRBV11-1 to TRBJ1-4; D not certain. V lost 5 bases to trimming and J lost 6 bases, with 4 bases between them. In germline, CDR1 is SGHAT, CDR2 FQDESV (reference sequence). This CDR3 region has 11 residues. The CDR3 bases are TGTGCCAGCAGCCGCGATGAAAAACTGTTTTTT. Residues: CASSRDEKLFF.